This T cell receptor (beta chain) was recorded in a study of blood T cell repertoires in COVID-19. TCRdb's table, derived via immunoSEQ multiplex PCR, lists solely in-frame clones and lacks some. The data show fewer than 120,000 clones, around 82% seen once. CDR1 is SNHLY and CDR2 is FYNNEI in the germline V gene. There are 17 residues in the CDR3. J gave up 4 bases and V 5 bases, and 12 bases lay outside the gene matches. The TCR originated in a woman in her sixties with acute or convalescent COVID-19. Source material: peripheral blood. The chain has TRBV2 and TRBJ2-1, with TRBD1 matching 9 bases. CDR3 in amino acids: CASSPHLQGAGYNEQFF. CDR3 DNA: TGTGCCAGCAGTCCCCACCTACAGGGGGCAGGATACAATGAGCAGTTCTTC.